Below are 11 T cell receptor beta chains sequenced from a single sample in a study of CDR3 diversity in severe acne. TCRdb re-derived calls from the PCR reads in MiXCR, one entry per CDR3 protein. The sample holds over 70,000 distinct CDR3 sequences, 45% to 65% seen once. Source material: blood. The receptors here all came from a male donor in good health, without acne.

The rearrangement joins TRBV2 to TRBJ2-5, with TRBD1 identical over 9 bases. The length of the CDR3 is 14 residues. V lost 4 bases, J lost 4 bases, and 4 bases stayed unmatched. Germline values: CDR1 SNHLY, CDR2 FYNNEI. The chain's CDR3 is CASSGGQGVETQYF. DNA for the CDR3: TGTGCCAGCAGTGGGGGACAGGGAGTAGAGACCCAGTACTTC.

This clonotype was seen many times. The J gene is TRBJ2-7, the V gene TRBV27; D unclear. From germline, CDR1 is MNHEY and CDR2 SMNVEV (reference sequence). Between the trimmed V and J ends, which lost 0 bases and 3 bases, there was a span of 6 bases. The CDR3 extends over 13 amino acids. CDR3 in DNA: TGTGCCAGCAGTTTATCTCTGGGCTACGAGCAGTACTTC. Amino acid sequence: CASSLSLGYEQYF.

The rearrangement joins TRBV20-1 to TRBJ2-7; 11 nucleotides line up with TRBD2. The CDR3 has 15 amino acids. V shed 2 bases and J 0 bases; nucleotides not matched to a gene: 3. From germline, CDR1 is DFQATT and CDR2 SNEGSKA (reference sequence). CDR3 bases: TGCAGTGCTAGAAGACTAGCGGGACACTCCTACGAGCAGTACTTC. Amino acids: CSARRLAGHSYEQYF.

Ten or more counts support this clonotype. One base away lies a much larger clone, so this may be a sequencing read error. Lacking the conserved final phenylalanine or tryptophan, this CDR3 likely reflects a read error. In DNA form, the CDR3 reads TGTGCCAGCAGTTTAGGGGCGTTCTACAATGAGCAGTTCCTC. Encoded protein: CASSLGAFYNEQFL. The chain carries TRBV28 and TRBJ2-1, with a possible D match to TRBD1 (5 bases). V gave up 2 bases and J gave up 3 bases, with 8 bases separating them. Germline CDR1 MDHEN, CDR2 SYDVKM. CDR3 length: 14 residues.

This clonotype was recorded only once. The genes are TRBV7-3 and TRBJ1-5, with 10 bases fitting TRBD1. The CDR3 extends over 15 amino acids. With V trimmed by 3 bases and J by 8 bases, 7 bases remained unmatched. Germline CDR1 reads SGHTA; CDR2 reads FQGTGA. The CDR3 loop is CASSLDRGWEEPQHF. The CDR3 DNA reads TGTGCCAGCAGCTTGGACAGGGGGTGGGAAGAGCCCCAGCATTTT.

This rearrangement joins TRBV7-9 to TRBJ1-1; no reliable D call. The CDR3 contains 12 residues. Germline V gene sequence: CDR1 SEHNR, CDR2 FQNEAQ (reference sequence). V was shortened by 3 bases and J by 7 bases, with 9 bases between the two germline ends. CDR3 in amino acids: CASSLVGNEAFF. CDR3 DNA: TGTGCCAGCAGCTTGGTTGGGAATGAAGCTTTCTTT.

This clonotype occurred a few times. This could be a read error, since a much larger clone is one nucleotide away. This chain connects TRBV7-8 to TRBJ1-1; weak D call: TRBD1 (6 bases). Trimming removed 1 base from V and 1 base from J, with 22 bases in between. CDR1 and CDR2 (germline): SGHVS, FQNEAQ. This CDR3 region has 19 residues. CDR3 DNA: TGTGCCAGCAGCTTAGATGTTGGCAGGGGACTATTAACGAACACTGAAGCTTTCTTT. Translation: CASSLDVGRGLLTNTEAFF.

This clonotype was counted only a few times. The chain joins TRBV5-1 to TRBJ1-5; 10 positions match TRBD1. CDR1 is SGHRS and CDR2 is YFSETQ in the germline V gene. The CDR3 is 14 amino acids. With 4 bases clipped from V and 7 bases from J, the junction kept 5 bases outside the gene matches. As DNA, the CDR3 is TGCGCCAGCAGCGCGGGACAGGGGTCCCAGCCCCAGCATTTT. This translates into CASSAGQGSQPQHF.

In the case of this clonotype: No conserved phenylalanine or tryptophan is present at the end of the CDR3, so a read error is the likely explanation. The chain couples TRBV5-6 to TRBJ2-7, with 9 bases lining up with TRBD1. This CDR3 has 15 amino acids. Germline-derived CDR1 and CDR2 are SGHDT and YYEEEE. The junction had 5 bases not matched to a gene; V was cut back by 2 bases and J by 2 bases. Written as DNA, the CDR3 is TGTGCCAGCAGCTTTGGGGACAGGGCAGCCTACGAGCAGTACTCC. It is translated as CASSFGDRAAYEQYS.

The chain couples TRBV15 to TRBJ2-3, with 10 bases identical to TRBD1. V shed 1 base and J 4 bases; nucleotides not matched to a gene: 5. The germline V gene encodes CDR1 LNHNV and CDR2 YYDKDF (reference sequence). The CDR3 consists of 16 residues. CDR3 region: CATSRASGTGADTQYF. CDR3 bases: TGTGCCACCAGCAGAGCGTCCGGGACAGGGGCAGATACGCAGTATTTT.

Comment on this clonotype: At one boundary the junction diverges from the germline segment, which might be a read error. This sequence joins TRBV24-1 and TRBJ2-7; unclear D gene. Germline values: CDR1 KGHDR, CDR2 SFDVKD. This CDR3 spans 15 amino acids. The CDR3 DNA is TGTGCCACCAGTGACGCCAGGTGGGATAGTGGTGAGCAGCACTTC. This codes for CATSDARWDSGEQHF.